Following are 25 T cell receptor beta chains from one sample sequenced in a study of memory CD4+ T cells and cytomegalovirus serostatus (dated by TCRdb to 2018 to 2020). Library creation used the immunoSEQ multiplex PCR assay. Entries here come from immuneACCESS through TCRdb and include only in-frame sequences with V and J called. Some clones fail to appear in such tables; in the studies checked, an unresolved V gene covers under half of the shortfall, and the cause of the remainder is unknown. Across this sample there are about 73,000 clones, with 60% to 80% seen only once. The ten largest clones capture around 2.6% of the sample. A FACSAria II was used to sort memory CD4+ T cells, defined as single viable CD3+CD4+CD8-CD45RO+ cells. Sequencing was carried out using memory CD4+ T cells from blood. The receptors were sampled from an adult in good health and CMV-seropositive.

This clone has a handful of counts. V and J are TRBV27 and TRBJ2-2; no definite D call. CDR1 and CDR2 from the germline V gene are MNHEY and SMNVEV (reference sequence). Trimming removed 5 bases from V and 6 bases from J, with 10 bases in between. There are 13 residues in the CDR3. The CDR3 DNA follows: TGTGCCAGCAGTCCCGTACAAGCCGGGGAGCTGTTTTTT. Its protein product is CASSPVQAGELFF.

The chain combines TRBV30 with TRBJ2-5; the D gene is possibly TRBD2 (6 bases). Germline V gives CDR1 GTSNPN, CDR2 SVGIG (reference sequence). CDR3 length: 14 amino acids. V was trimmed by 0 bases and J by 4 bases, leaving 12 bases between them. The CDR3 DNA reads TGTGCCTGGAGTGTATCGGGGGTGGCAGAGACCCAGTACTTC. It encodes CAWSVSGVAETQYF.

The sample holds one count of this clone. The chain carries TRBV29-1 and TRBJ1-1; D is unclear. Germline V CDR1 and CDR2: SQVTM, ANQGSEA. V lost 7 bases to trimming and J lost 0 bases, with 18 bases between them. The CDR3 length is 15 residues. The CDR3 DNA reads TGCAGCGCCGCCGGCCAGGCTTACATGAACACTGAAGCTTTCTTT. Residues: CSAAGQAYMNTEAFF.

Remarks on this clone: No conserved phenylalanine or tryptophan is present at the end of the CDR3, so a read error is the likely explanation. The V gene is TRBV11-2, the J gene TRBJ1-4; D might be TRBD1 (5 bases). Per germline, CDR1 SGHAT and CDR2 FQNNGV. The CDR3 length is 16 residues. The CDR3 spells CASCLGTPATNQKLFL. The CDR3 region has the DNA TGTGCCAGCTGCCTCGGGACTCCGGCAACTAATCAAAAACTGTTTCTT.

V and J are TRBV6-1 and TRBJ1-1; TRBD1 matches 9 bases. In germline, CDR1 is MNHNS, CDR2 SASEGT. This CDR3 comprises 14 residues. The V segment lost 9 bases and the J segment 9 bases; nucleotides outside the gene matches: 14. Written as DNA, the CDR3 is TGTGCCAGTATGAACCGGGACAGGGTCAGACAAGCTTTCTTT. Translated: CASMNRDRVRQAFF.

This clone showed up just a few times. V usage is TRBV11-2 and J usage is TRBJ1-2; possible D gene TRBD1, 5 bases. Looked up from germline, CDR1 is SGHAT and CDR2 is FQNNGV. The ends were cut back, 5 bases at V and 1 base at J, with 5 bases in the middle. This CDR3 comprises 12 residues. The CDR3 spells CASSQGNYGYTF. The CDR3 bases are TGTGCCAGCAGCCAGGGTAACTATGGCTACACCTTC.

The V and J genes are TRBV10-3 and TRBJ1-3, with a tentative D call TRBD1 (6 bases). The CDR3 contains 17 residues. Between the trimmed V and J ends, which lost 0 bases and 4 bases, there was a span of 16 bases. The V gene's germline CDR1 is ENHRY and CDR2 SYGVKD. CDR3 residues: CAISESGRGNGGNTIYF. DNA of the CDR3: TGTGCCATCAGTGAGTCTGGCAGGGGTAATGGAGGAAACACCATATATTTT.

The V and J genes are TRBV29-1 and TRBJ2-7; weak D call: TRBD1 (6 bases). Trimming took off 8 bases at V and 3 bases at J, with 17 bases between the two ends. CDR1 is SQVTM and CDR2 is ANQGSEA in the germline V gene. The CDR3 spans 13 residues. CDR3 nucleotides: TGCAGCTTCGCCTCACAGGGTTTCTACGAGCAGTACTTC. Translation gives CSFASQGFYEQYF.

The CDR3 DNA follows: TGCGCCAGCAGCCCTCGGAGGGGTCAGCCCCAGCATTTT. Translated: CASSPRRGQPQHF. The genes are TRBV5-1 and TRBJ1-5, with D possibly TRBD1 on 5 matching bases. V was shortened by 4 bases and J by 6 bases, with 11 bases between the two germline ends. CDR3 length: 13 amino acids. CDR1 is SGHRS, CDR2 YFSETQ, per germline.

The chain couples TRBV21-1 to TRBJ1-2; the DNA was not compared with TRBD1, the D call given in the table. TRBV21-1 is flagged as a pseudogene. The CDR3 length is 16 residues. In nucleotides, the CDR3 is TGTGCCAGCAGCGGGGGTGACAGGGCGATTGACTATGGCTACACCTTC. This sequence encodes CASSGGDRAIDYGYTF.

The chain uses TRBV2 and TRBJ1-6; 12 nucleotides line up with TRBD1. CDR1 and CDR2 from the germline V gene are SNHLY and FYNNEI. CDR3 length equals 16 residues. V gave up 7 bases and J gave up 0 bases; unmatched junction bases: 1. CDR3 residues: CASKGQGASYNSPLHF. For the CDR3, the DNA is TGTGCCAGCAAGGGACAGGGGGCCTCCTATAATTCACCCCTCCACTTT.

The chain carries TRBV10-3 and TRBJ1-3; tentative D call: TRBD1 (5 bases). Trimming stripped 9 bases from V and 0 bases from J, with 18 bases between. Germline V gene lookup returns CDR1 ENHRY and CDR2 SYGVKD. CDR3 size: 16 residues. The DNA of the CDR3 is TGTGCCATGGGAGCTCAACAGGTTTCCTCTGGAAACACCATATATTTT. It codes for CAMGAQQVSSGNTIYF.

The V call is TRBV29-1, the J call TRBJ1-5, with D possibly matching TRBD1 (5 bases). V was shortened by 6 bases and J by 4 bases, with 13 bases between the two germline ends. From germline, CDR1 is SQVTM and CDR2 ANQGSEA. There are 13 residues in the CDR3. The CDR3 DNA is TGCAGCGTCGCTGGGGGGAAGAATCAGCCCCAGCATTTT. Protein sequence: CSVAGGKNQPQHF.

V gene TRBV5-1 combines with J gene TRBJ2-1; 9 nucleotides match TRBD1. Germline V gives CDR1 SGHRS, CDR2 YFSETQ. The J segment lost 4 bases and the V segment lost 0 bases, leaving 11 bases of the junction unmatched. CDR3 length: 18 residues. CDR3 sequence reads: CASSLAMFTTGGYNEQFF. The CDR3 DNA is TGCGCCAGCAGCTTGGCTATGTTTACGACAGGGGGGTACAATGAGCAGTTCTTC.

This clone was recorded once. The rearrangement uses TRBV7-7 and TRBJ2-2, with D possibly being TRBD2 (5 bases). CDR1 is SSHAT and CDR2 is FNYEAQ in the germline V gene (reference sequence). There are 16 residues in the CDR3. Trimming removed 4 bases from V and 0 bases from J, with 12 bases in between. As DNA, the CDR3 is TGTGCCAGCAGCTCGCGGGCCACAACGAACACCGGGGAGCTGTTTTTT. Protein sequence: CASSSRATTNTGELFF.

The chain recombines TRBV14 with TRBJ1-2; 7 bases map to TRBD1. The CDR3 consists of 14 residues. J lost 10 bases, V lost 4 bases, and 12 bases had no gene match. Germline V gives CDR1 SGHDN, CDR2 FVKESK. CDR3: CASSPQLDRAAYTF. The CDR3 DNA follows: TGTGCCAGCAGCCCGCAATTAGACAGGGCCGCCTACACCTTC.

The genes are TRBV11-3 and TRBJ2-1, with D uncertain. Trimming left V 3 bases short and J 12 bases short, with 3 bases between. Germline V lookup: CDR1 SGHNT, CDR2 YENEEA. The CDR3 is made up of 9 amino acids. As DNA, the CDR3 is TGTGCCAGCAGCTTTCGGCAGTTCTTC. The encoded protein is CASSFRQFF.

The gene calls are TRBV14 and TRBJ1-6; 10 nucleotides line up with TRBD1. CDR1 and CDR2 (germline): SGHDN, FVKESK. The ends lost 1 base at V and 4 bases at J; junction bases unmatched: 7. The CDR3 covers 18 residues. CDR3: CASSQGPGQGRYNSPLHF. The CDR3 nucleotides read TGTGCCAGCAGCCAAGGGCCGGGACAGGGGAGATATAATTCACCCCTCCACTTT.

The rearrangement uses TRBV2 and TRBJ2-3, with 9 bases that match TRBD1. This CDR3 is 15 amino acids long. Trimming took 4 bases from V and 3 from J; bases not matched to a gene: 5. Per germline, CDR1 SNHLY and CDR2 FYNNEI. This CDR3 is CASSVDRGGTDTQYF. CDR3 DNA sequence: TGTGCCAGCAGTGTGGACAGGGGCGGGACAGATACGCAGTATTTT.

The CDR3 loop reads CASSLSGRVYGYTF. As DNA, the CDR3 is TGTGCCAGCAGTTTATCAGGCAGGGTCTATGGCTACACCTTC. This sequence joins TRBV27 and TRBJ1-2, with a weak D call TRBD1 (5 bases). From germline, CDR1 is MNHEY and CDR2 SMNVEV (reference sequence). V lost 0 bases and J lost 4, with 9 bases in between. The CDR3 runs 14 residues.

In nucleotides, the CDR3 is TGTGCCAGCAGTTTAATGGGCCCAGGGGTCGAGCAGTACTTC. This codes for CASSLMGPGVEQYF. The chain links TRBV28 to TRBJ2-7; D may be TRBD1 (6 bases). Trimming shortened V by 2 bases and J by 6 bases, and 14 bases separated the two germline ends. The CDR3 extends over 14 amino acids. Looked up from germline, CDR1 is MDHEN and CDR2 is SYDVKM.

This sequence joins TRBV4-2 and TRBJ2-5; 12 positions match TRBD2. CDR3 length equals 18 residues. CDR1 LGHNA and CDR2 YNFKEQ come from the germline V gene. Unmatched junction bases numbered 15, after V lost 6 bases and J lost 4 bases. The chain's CDR3 is CASRSRLAGGPVGETQYF. The DNA of the CDR3 is TGTGCCAGCAGATCTAGGCTAGCGGGGGGGCCGGTGGGAGAGACCCAGTACTTC.

This clone came up once. The chain is built from TRBV29-1 and TRBJ2-1; D is ambiguous. This CDR3 has 17 residues. CDR1 and CDR2 (germline): SQVTM, ANQGSEA. Trimming stripped 3 bases from V and 0 bases from J, with 18 bases between. The CDR3 sequence is CSVDGIDEVSSYNEQFF. The CDR3 DNA reads TGCAGCGTTGATGGAATTGATGAGGTCAGCTCCTACAATGAGCAGTTCTTC.

This clone is judged medium-sized. This chain uses TRBV27 with TRBJ1-4; D remains ambiguous. The CDR3 has 13 residues. V dropped 5 bases and J dropped 5 bases, with 9 bases sitting between them. The germline CDR1 and CDR2 sequences are MNHEY and SMNVEV (reference sequence). The CDR3 sequence: CASSRVFNEKLFF. CDR3 coding DNA: TGTGCCAGCAGTCGGGTCTTCAATGAAAAACTGTTTTTT.

The chain is built from TRBV4-1 and TRBJ2-3; the D is unclear. The CDR3 is 14 amino acids. Trimming removed 0 bases at V and 1 base at J, with 5 bases between. Germline-derived CDR1 and CDR2 are MGHRA and YSYEKL. CDR3 DNA: TGCGCCAGCAGCCAAGACTCTGGCACAGATACGCAGTATTTT. This translates into CASSQDSGTDTQYF.